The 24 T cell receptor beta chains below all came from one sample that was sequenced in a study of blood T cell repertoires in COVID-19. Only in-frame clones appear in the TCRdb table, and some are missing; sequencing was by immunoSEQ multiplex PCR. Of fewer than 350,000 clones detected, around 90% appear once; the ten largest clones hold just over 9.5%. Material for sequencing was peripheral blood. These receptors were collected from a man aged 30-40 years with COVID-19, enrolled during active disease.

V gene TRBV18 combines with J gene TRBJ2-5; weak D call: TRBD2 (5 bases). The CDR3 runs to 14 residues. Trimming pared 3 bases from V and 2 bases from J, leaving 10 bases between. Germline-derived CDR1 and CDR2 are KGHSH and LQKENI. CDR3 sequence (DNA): TGTGCCAGCTCACCGTCCCGGGAACAAGAGACCCAGTACTTC. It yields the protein CASSPSREQETQYF.

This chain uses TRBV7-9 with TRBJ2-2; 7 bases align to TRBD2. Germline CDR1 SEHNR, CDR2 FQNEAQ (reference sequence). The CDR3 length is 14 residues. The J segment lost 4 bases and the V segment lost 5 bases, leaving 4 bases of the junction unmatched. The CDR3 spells CASSPSGATGELFF. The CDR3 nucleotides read TGTGCCAGCAGCCCTAGCGGAGCCACCGGGGAGCTGTTTTTT. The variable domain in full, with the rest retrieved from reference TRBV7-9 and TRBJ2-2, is DTGVSQNPRHKITKRGQNVTFRCDPISEHNRLYWYRQTLGQGPEFLTYFQNEAQLEKSRLLSDRFSAERPKGSFSTLEIQRTEQGDSAMYLCASSPSGATGELFFGEGSRLTVL.

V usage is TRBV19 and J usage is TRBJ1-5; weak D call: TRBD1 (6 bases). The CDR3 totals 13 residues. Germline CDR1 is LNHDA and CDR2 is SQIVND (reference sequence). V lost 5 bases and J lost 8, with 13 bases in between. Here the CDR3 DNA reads TGTGCCAGTAGTTTGGGGACACGGGAGCCCCAGCATTTT. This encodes CASSLGTREPQHF.

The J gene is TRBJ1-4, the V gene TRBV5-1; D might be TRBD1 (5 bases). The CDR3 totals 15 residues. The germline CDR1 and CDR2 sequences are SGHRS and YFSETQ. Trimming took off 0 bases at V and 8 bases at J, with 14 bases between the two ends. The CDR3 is CASSLDGRAGEKLFF. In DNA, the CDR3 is TGCGCCAGCAGCTTGGACGGCAGGGCGGGGGAAAAACTGTTTTTT.

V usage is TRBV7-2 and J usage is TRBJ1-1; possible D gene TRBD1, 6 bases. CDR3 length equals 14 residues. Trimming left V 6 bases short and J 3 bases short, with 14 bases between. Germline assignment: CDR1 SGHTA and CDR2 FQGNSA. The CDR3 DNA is TGTGCCAGCAGTCCTAGGGGGAGCCACACTGAAGCTTTCTTT. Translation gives CASSPRGSHTEAFF. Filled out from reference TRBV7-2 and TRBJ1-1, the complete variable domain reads GAGVSQSPSNKVTEKGKDVELRCDPISGHTALYWYRQSLGQGLEFLIYFQGNSAPDKSGLPSDRFSAERTGGSVSTLTIQRTQQEDSAVYLCASSPRGSHTEAFFGQGTRLTVV.

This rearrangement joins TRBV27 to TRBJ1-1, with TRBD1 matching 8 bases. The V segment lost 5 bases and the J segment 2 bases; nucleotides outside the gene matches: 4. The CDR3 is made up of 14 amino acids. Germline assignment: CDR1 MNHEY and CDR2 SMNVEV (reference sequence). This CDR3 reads CASSVGQANTEAFF. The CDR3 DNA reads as TGTGCCAGCAGTGTGGGACAGGCTAACACTGAAGCTTTCTTT.

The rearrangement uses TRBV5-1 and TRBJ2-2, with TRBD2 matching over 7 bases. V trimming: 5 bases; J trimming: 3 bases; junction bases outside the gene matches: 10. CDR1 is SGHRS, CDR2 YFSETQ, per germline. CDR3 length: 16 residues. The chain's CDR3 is CASSPVRAGYTGELFF. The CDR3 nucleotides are TGCGCCAGCAGTCCCGTGAGAGCGGGGTACACCGGGGAGCTGTTTTTT.

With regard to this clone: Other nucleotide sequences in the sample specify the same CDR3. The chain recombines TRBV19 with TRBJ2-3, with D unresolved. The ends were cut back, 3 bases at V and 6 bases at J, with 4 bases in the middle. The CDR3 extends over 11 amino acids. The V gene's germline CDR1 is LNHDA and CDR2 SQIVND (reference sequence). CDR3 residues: CASSIRDTQYF. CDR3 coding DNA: TGTGCCAGTAGTATCAGGGATACGCAGTATTTT.

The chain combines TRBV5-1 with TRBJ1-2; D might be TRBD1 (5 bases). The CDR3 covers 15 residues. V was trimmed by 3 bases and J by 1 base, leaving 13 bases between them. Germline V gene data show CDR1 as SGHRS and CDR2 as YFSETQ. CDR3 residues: CASSSLTVVNYGYTF. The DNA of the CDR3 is TGCGCCAGCAGCTCCCTGACAGTGGTTAACTATGGCTACACCTTC.

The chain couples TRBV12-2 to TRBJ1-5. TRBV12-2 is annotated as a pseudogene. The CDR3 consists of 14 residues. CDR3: CASRRVRRDQPQHF. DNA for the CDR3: TGTGCAAGTCGTCGGGTGAGGAGGGATCAGCCCCAGCATTTT.

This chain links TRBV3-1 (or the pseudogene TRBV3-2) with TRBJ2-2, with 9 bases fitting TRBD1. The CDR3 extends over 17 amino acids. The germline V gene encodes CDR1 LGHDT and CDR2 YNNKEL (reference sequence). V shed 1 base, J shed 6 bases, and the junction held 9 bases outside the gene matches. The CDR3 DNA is TGTGCCAGCAGCCAAGCAAAGGTCAACAGGGGGCCCGGGGAGCTGTTTTTT. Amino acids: CASSQAKVNRGPGELFF.

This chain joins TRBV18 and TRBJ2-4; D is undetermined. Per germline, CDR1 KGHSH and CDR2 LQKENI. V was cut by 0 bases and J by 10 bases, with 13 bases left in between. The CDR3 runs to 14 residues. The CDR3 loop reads CASSPPEQFGIQYF. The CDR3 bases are TGTGCCAGCTCACCACCGGAGCAATTCGGGATTCAGTACTTC.

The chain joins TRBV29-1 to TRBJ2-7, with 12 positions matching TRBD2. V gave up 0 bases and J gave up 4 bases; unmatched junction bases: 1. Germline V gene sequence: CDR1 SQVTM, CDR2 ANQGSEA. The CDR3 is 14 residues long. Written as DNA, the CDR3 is TGCAGCGTTGAAGAACTAGCGGGAGGATACGAGCAGTACTTC. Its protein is CSVEELAGGYEQYF.

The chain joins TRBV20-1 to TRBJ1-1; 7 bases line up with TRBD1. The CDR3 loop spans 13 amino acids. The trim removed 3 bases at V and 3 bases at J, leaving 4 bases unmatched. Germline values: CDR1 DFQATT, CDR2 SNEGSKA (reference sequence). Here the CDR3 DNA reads TGCAGTGCTAGTCCTGACAGGGACACTGAAGCTTTCTTT. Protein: CSASPDRDTEAFF.

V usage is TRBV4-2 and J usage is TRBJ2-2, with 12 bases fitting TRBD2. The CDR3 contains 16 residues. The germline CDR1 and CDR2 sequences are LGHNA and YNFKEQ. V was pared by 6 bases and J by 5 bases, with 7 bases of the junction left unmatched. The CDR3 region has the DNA TGTGCCAGCAGTAAGTACGGGACTAGCGGGACCGGGGAGCTGTTTTTT. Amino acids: CASSKYGTSGTGELFF.

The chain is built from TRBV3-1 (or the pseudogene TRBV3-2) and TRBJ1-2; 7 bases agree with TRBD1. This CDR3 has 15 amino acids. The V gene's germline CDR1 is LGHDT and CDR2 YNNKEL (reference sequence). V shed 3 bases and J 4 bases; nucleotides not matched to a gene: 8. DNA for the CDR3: TGTGCCAGCAGCCACAGAGGGGGCTCCCTCTATGGCTACACCTTC. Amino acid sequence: CASSHRGGSLYGYTF.

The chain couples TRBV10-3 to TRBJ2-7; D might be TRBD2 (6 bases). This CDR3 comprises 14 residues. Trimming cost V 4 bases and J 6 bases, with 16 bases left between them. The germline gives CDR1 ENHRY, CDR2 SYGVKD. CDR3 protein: CAISVGGTSAEQYF. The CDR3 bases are TGTGCCATCAGTGTTGGCGGGACGTCGGCCGAGCAGTACTTC.

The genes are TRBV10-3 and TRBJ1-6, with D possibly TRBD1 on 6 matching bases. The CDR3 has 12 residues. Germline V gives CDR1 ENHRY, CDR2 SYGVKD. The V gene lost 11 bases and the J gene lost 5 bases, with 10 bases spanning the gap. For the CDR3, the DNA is TGTGCCGCGGGGGCTAATAATTCACCCCTCCACTTT. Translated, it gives CAAGANNSPLHF.

CDR3: CASSYSFTVLNEKLFF. The DNA for the CDR3 is TGTGCCAGCAGTTACTCGTTTACAGTCCTTAATGAAAAACTGTTTTTT. The rearrangement joins TRBV6-5 to TRBJ1-4; no clear D gene. Trimming cost V 0 bases and J 4 bases, with 12 bases left between them. There are 16 residues in the CDR3. Looked up from germline, CDR1 is MNHEY and CDR2 is SVGAGI.

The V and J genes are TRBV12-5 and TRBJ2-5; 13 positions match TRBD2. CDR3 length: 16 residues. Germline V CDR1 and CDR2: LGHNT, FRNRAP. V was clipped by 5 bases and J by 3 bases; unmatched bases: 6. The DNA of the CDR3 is TGTGCTAGTGGTCTCGGACTAGCGGGAGTAAAAGAGACCCAGTACTTC. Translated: CASGLGLAGVKETQYF. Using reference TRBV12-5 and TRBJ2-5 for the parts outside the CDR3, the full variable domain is DARVTQTPRHKVTEMGQEVTMRCQPILGHNTVFWYRQTMMQGLELLAYFRNRAPLDDSGMPKDRFSAEMPDATLATLKIQPSEPRDSAVYFCASGLGLAGVKETQYFGPGTRLLVL.

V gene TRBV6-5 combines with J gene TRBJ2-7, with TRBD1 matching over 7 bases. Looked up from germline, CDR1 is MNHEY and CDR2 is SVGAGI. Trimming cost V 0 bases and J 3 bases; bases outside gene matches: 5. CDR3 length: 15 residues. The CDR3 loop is CASSYSTGTIYEQYF. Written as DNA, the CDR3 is TGTGCCAGCAGTTACTCGACAGGGACAATCTACGAGCAGTACTTC.

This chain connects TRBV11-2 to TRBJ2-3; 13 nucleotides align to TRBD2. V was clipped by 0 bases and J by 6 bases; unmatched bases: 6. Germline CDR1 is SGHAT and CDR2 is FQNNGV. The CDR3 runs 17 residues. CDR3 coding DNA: TGTGCCAGCAGCTTAGAAAGGACTAGCGGGAGATATGATACGCAGTATTTT. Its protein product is CASSLERTSGRYDTQYF.

CDR3 sequence reads: CASSWGVATDTQYF. CDR3 in DNA: TGTGCCAGTAGCTGGGGGGTCGCGACAGATACGCAGTATTTT. The V gene is TRBV19, the J gene TRBJ2-3, with TRBD2 as a possible D gene (6 bases). The CDR3 loop spans 14 amino acids. V was cut by 6 bases and J by 3 bases, with 13 bases left in between. Germline CDR1 and CDR2: LNHDA and SQIVND (reference sequence).

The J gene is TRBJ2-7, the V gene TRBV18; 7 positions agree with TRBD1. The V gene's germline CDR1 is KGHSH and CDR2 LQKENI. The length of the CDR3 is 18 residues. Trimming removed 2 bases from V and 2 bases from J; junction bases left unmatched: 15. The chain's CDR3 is CASSPVVRRTGKTYEQYF. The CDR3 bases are TGTGCCAGCTCACCAGTTGTCCGAAGGACAGGCAAGACCTACGAGCAGTACTTC.